This TCR beta chain was identified during a study of blood T cells in healthy people across ages. Primed by a sample-barcoded 5' primer and a J-beta primer mix, a second PCR proceeded for about 7 to 12 cycles. TCRdb recomputed calls from the 5' RACE reads with MiXCR, one row per CDR3 protein. Of about 1.5 million distinct CDR3 sequences listed, about 43% were seen once; the top ten hold 7% to 9.5%. V was pared by 4 bases and J by 8 bases, with 8 bases between. This CDR3 has 11 residues. CDR1 is ENHRY and CDR2 is SYGVKD in the germline V gene. The sequencing sample was made of blood. The TCR sequence derives from a woman aged 18 to 35 in good health. The chain combines TRBV10-3 with TRBJ1-1; D is uncertain. The CDR3 sequence: CAISGGSEAFF. CDR3 in DNA: TGTGCCATCAGTGGAGGGTCAGAAGCTTTCTTT.